The sequence of this TCR beta chain was determined in a study of cytomegalovirus exposure and HLA in healthy donors. Study-level background: A subsequent analysis reported that the roughly 120 validation repertoires were produced on the same platform that had also been used for the approximately 700 first-cohort repertoires.

Method: immunoSEQ multiplex PCR; TCRdb's copy keeps in-frame clones and lacks some. This sample has 200,000 or so clones, with around 80% found just once. The CDR3 extends over 13 amino acids. Germline values: CDR1 SEHNR, CDR2 FQNEAQ (reference sequence). V was cut by 2 bases and J by 1 base, with 5 bases left in between. The sample holds a few counts of this clone. V usage is TRBV7-9 and J usage is TRBJ1-1; D ambiguous. Input material: PBMCs. The clonotype comes from a woman in her 30s in good health and CMV-seropositive. CDR3 in DNA: TGTGCCAGCAGCTTATCGGGGAACACTGAAGCTTTCTTT. This translates into CASSLSGNTEAFF. Filled out from reference TRBV7-9 and TRBJ1-1, the complete variable domain reads DTGVSQNPRHKITKRGQNVTFRCDPISEHNRLYWYRQTLGQGPEFLTYFQNEAQLEKSRLLSDRFSAERPKGSFSTLEIQRTEQGDSAMYLCASSLSGNTEAFFGQGTRLTVV.